These 17 T cell receptor beta chains were sequenced from one sample in a study of tumor and adjacent non-tumor tissue in lung cancer. No cell sorting was done before RNA was extracted from the tissue. Three rounds of nested PCR, following a modified ARM-PCR protocol, produced the TCRbeta library. TCRdb re-called the multiplex PCR reads with MiXCR, one entry per CDR3 protein. The sample includes more than 85,000 distinct CDR3 sequences, over 75% of them seen just once. Sequencing was performed on lung tumor tissue. These receptors were taken from a man aged 65 to 85 with non-small cell lung cancer.

In the case of this clonotype: One junction end disagrees with the germline gene, perhaps due to a read error. This rearrangement joins TRBV12-3 or TRBV12-4 to TRBJ1-1; 10 bases align to TRBD1. The CDR3 sequence is 15 residues long. The CDR3 spells CASSPRGTGDFKASF. CDR3 bases: TGTGCAAGCAGTCCCCGGGGGACAGGGGATTTTAAAGCTTCCTTT.

The DNA of the CDR3 is TGCGCCAACAACCAAACATCAGCAGATAGGGACACTGAAGCTTTCTTT. Its translation: CANNQTSADRDTEAFF. The V gene is TRBV4-3, the J gene TRBJ1-1; D call uncertain. Trimming shortened V by 10 bases and J by 3 bases, and 24 bases separated the two germline ends. Germline CDR1 reads LGHNA; CDR2 reads YSLEER. The CDR3 totals 16 residues.

Concerning this clonotype itself: The junction and the germline gene differ at one end; a read error may be behind it. The chain is built from TRBV24-1 and TRBJ2-3; D is possibly TRBD1 (6 bases). CDR3 length: 16 amino acids. Germline CDR1 reads KGHDR; CDR2 reads SFDVKD. This CDR3 is CATQGRGGYRTDTQNF. The CDR3 nucleotides are TGTGCCACACAAGGTAGAGGGGGTTACCGCACAGATACGCAGAATTTT.

The chain carries TRBV20-1 and TRBJ2-2; perhaps TRBD2 as D (7 bases). The CDR3 covers 16 residues. V shed 0 bases and J shed 16 bases, with 27 bases lying between them. Germline loops: CDR1 DFQATT, CDR2 SNEGSKA (reference sequence). The CDR3 here is CSARDQGGGNTGESFF. The CDR3, as DNA: TGCAGTGCTAGAGATCAAGGCGGGGGCAACACCGGGGAGTCGTTTTTT.

Comments on this clonotype: A read error may be the cause here, since a much bigger clone is one base away. This chain uses TRBV25-1 with TRBJ2-7; D possibly uses TRBD1 or TRBD2 (5 bases each). The V gene's germline CDR1 is MGHDK and CDR2 SYGVNS. Deletions cut 1 base from V and 6 bases from J, with 13 bases between. The CDR3 is 14 residues long. The CDR3 nucleotides read TGTGCCAGCAGTGAATCGGTCCTGAGGGGCGAGCAGTACTTC. Amino acid sequence: CASSESVLRGEQYF.

Worth noting for this clonotype: One end of the junction varies from germline; a read error may be responsible. The J gene is TRBJ1-2, the V gene TRBV4-3; D may be TRBD1 (6 bases). The CDR3 loop spans 17 amino acids. Per the germline V gene, CDR1 is LGHNA and CDR2 is YSLEER. This chain's CDR3 is CASSQDRRPYFNYSYTF. CDR3 coding DNA: TGCGCCAGCAGTCAAGACAGGCGACCTTACTTCAACTATAGCTACACCTTC.

Regarding this clonotype: A read error may produce the germline difference seen at one junction end. The chain links TRBV5-4 to TRBJ2-5; D perhaps matches TRBD2 (5 bases). From germline, CDR1 is SGHNT and CDR2 YYREEE (reference sequence). The CDR3 length is 14 residues. CDR3 bases: TGTGTCAGCAGCTTGAGTCGGGGTCAAGAGACTCAGTACTTC. Amino acid sequence: CVSSLSRGQETQYF.

This rearrangement joins TRBV6-1 to TRBJ1-4; maybe TRBD1 (5 bases). Germline lookup yields CDR1 MNHNS and CDR2 SASEGT. CDR3 size: 17 residues. Trimming stripped 1 base from V and 7 bases from J, with 19 bases between. The CDR3: CASSEVGSAGLGEKLFF. The CDR3 nucleotides are TGTGCCAGCAGTGAAGTTGGTTCGGCAGGGCTCGGTGAAAAACTGTTTTTT.

Points on this clonotype: No conserved phenylalanine or tryptophan is present at the end of the CDR3, so a read error is the likely explanation. No DNA is shown, since the ends of the CDR3 on it are uncertain; the CDR3 is the one TCRdb lists. The chain joins TRBV11-1 to TRBJ2-1; the table calls TRBD1, which could not be checked here. A total of 16 residues make up the CDR3, ends included. Germline lookup yields CDR1 SGHAT and CDR2 FQDESV (reference sequence). CDR3 sequence: CASSPRSGQGPHEHLL.

Concerning this clonotype itself: Germline is not matched at one junction end, which may reflect a read error. The rearrangement links TRBV11-2 to TRBJ2-5, with D possibly matching TRBD2 (6 bases). The CDR3 covers 15 residues. Looked up from germline, CDR1 is SGHAT and CDR2 is FQNNGV. In DNA form, the CDR3 reads TGTGTCAGCAGCTTAGGAGGGTCGGTCCAAGAGACCCAGTACTTC. Its protein product is CVSSLGGSVQETQYF.

About this clonotype itself: A read error may explain this, as a much larger clone is one base away. The chain has TRBV6-6 and TRBJ2-1, with 10 bases identical to TRBD1. The CDR3 totals 15 residues. In germline, CDR1 is MNHNY, CDR2 SVGAGI (reference sequence). Here the CDR3 reads CASIVTGGLCNERFF. The DNA for the CDR3 is TGTGCCAGCATTGTGACAGGGGGCCTCTGCAATGAGCGGTTCTTC.

In the case of this clonotype: A junction boundary mismatches the germline segment, possibly from a read error. The chain links TRBV11-2 to TRBJ2-1, with 8 positions matching TRBD2. Germline V gene data show CDR1 as SGHAT and CDR2 as FQNNGV. This CDR3 region has 15 residues. CDR3 residues: CAGSLSGTLYSEQSF. The CDR3, as DNA: TGTGCCGGCAGCCTTAGCGGGACTTTATACAGTGAGCAGTCCTTC.

In its sample, this clonotype was seen once. The CDR3 ends on some other residue instead of the conserved phenylalanine or tryptophan, so this is likely a read error. The CDR3 region is CASSRGTGGRTDTQYS. The DNA for the CDR3 is TGTGCCAGCAGCCGTGGGACTGGCGGACGCACAGATACGCAGTATTCT. The genes are TRBV4-2 and TRBJ2-3; D possibly corresponds to TRBD2 (6 bases). V was shortened by 4 bases and J by 1 base, with 15 bases between the two germline ends. The CDR3 covers 16 residues. The V gene's germline CDR1 is LGHNA and CDR2 YNFKEQ.

Concerning this clonotype itself: This may stem from a read error, because a much larger clone lies one nucleotide away. The chain carries TRBV28 and TRBJ1-1; no clear D gene. The CDR3 spans 13 residues. V lost 6 bases to trimming and J lost 5 bases, with 13 bases between them. In germline, CDR1 is MDHEN, CDR2 SYDVKM. CDR3 amino acids: CASSPKGRTEAFF. The CDR3 DNA is TGTGCCAGCAGCCCAAAGGGTAGGACTGAAGCTTTCTTT.

For this clonotype: One end of the junction varies from germline; a read error may be responsible. The chain links TRBV13 to TRBJ1-2, with D uncertain. In germline, CDR1 is PRHDT, CDR2 FYEKMQ (reference sequence). The CDR3 totals 12 residues. CDR3 sequence reads: CANSLPRYGYTF. The CDR3 DNA reads as TGTGCCAACAGCCTCCCGAGATATGGCTACACCTTC.

With respect to this clonotype: One end of the junction does not line up with germline, which may come from a read error. The rearrangement joins TRBV6-1 to TRBJ2-1; 7 bases fit TRBD1. CDR3 length: 15 residues. Germline V gene data show CDR1 as MNHNS and CDR2 as SASEGT. The CDR3 DNA sequence: TGTGCCAGCATTGACCCGGGACAGCTAAACAATGAGCAATTCTTC. This sequence encodes CASIDPGQLNNEQFF.

Note on this clonotype: In this CDR3 the conserved last residue, phenylalanine or tryptophan, is missing, so a read error is likely. V usage is TRBV5-1 and J usage is TRBJ1-1, with D perhaps matching TRBD1 (5 bases). V shed 0 bases and J shed 7 bases, with 13 bases lying between them. CDR1 SGHRS and CDR2 YFSETQ come from the germline V gene. This CDR3 is 14 amino acids long. The CDR3, as DNA: TGCGCCAGCAGCTTGGAGGGGTGGGGCATTGAAGCTTTCTAT. Translation: CASSLEGWGIEAFY.